This TCR beta chain derives from a study of blood T cell repertoires in COVID-19. How the authors handled the data: Reference gene primers were amplified, and this amplification served to estimate nucleated cell counts. Assay: immunoSEQ multiplex PCR; the TCRdb copy retains only in-frame clones and omits some. V, J and clone size are taken as reported in that table, and D and trimming were inferred from the DNA itself. The table lists some 200,000 clones, roughly 90% of them singletons. In Cohort 3, a recovered donor had either two negative PCRs, clearance, or symptom resolution. The germline CDR1 and CDR2 sequences are MDHEN and SYDVKM. The CDR3 loop spans 12 amino acids. V gave up 10 bases and J gave up 4 bases, with 12 bases separating them.

What was sequenced was PBMCs or T cells enriched from blood (not recorded which). This sequence originates from a woman younger than 30 who had recovered from COVID-19. The rearrangement links TRBV28 to TRBJ2-3; the D is unclear. The CDR3 DNA reads as TGTGCCACCATAAAACTTCCAGATACGCAGTATTTT. This gives the protein CATIKLPDTQYF.